This T cell receptor beta chain was profiled in a study of response to subunit inactivated influenza vaccine. This clonotype was seen a handful of times. Its antigen is not identified. The CDR3 loop spans 14 amino acids. The germline V gene encodes CDR1 SGDLS and CDR2 YYNGEE. J lost 4 bases, V lost 0 bases, and 2 bases had no gene match. Each CDR3 protein gets one entry after TCRdb re-called the RT-PCR reads with MiXCR. This sample has roughly 710,000 distinct CDR3 sequences, with 12% to 15% found just once. Study-level points and caveats: The study's authors posited that every seasonal influenza vaccination enlists few new T cells.

The TCR comes from a man aged 45-65 years who received an inactivated influenza vaccine. The input for sequencing was PBMCs from blood, taken roughly 15 days before vaccination. V gene TRBV9 combines with J gene TRBJ2-5, with 8 bases matching TRBD1. The CDR3 nucleotides read TGTGCCAGCAGCGTAGGCGGGACAGGAGAGACCCAGTACTTC. Amino acids: CASSVGGTGETQYF.